Each of the 11 T cell receptor beta chains below was sequenced from the same sample in a study of technical replicates of blood from a few donors. TCRdb keeps only in-frame clones here, not all; method: immunoSEQ multiplex PCR. The table includes about 66,000 clones, approximately 90% detected once. The specimen sequenced was PBMCs. The source of these receptors is a human donor in good health. Some clones in this sample may be carry-over from other donors' samples.

This clone has only a few counts. The rearrangement joins TRBV9 to TRBJ1-1, with D unresolved. V gave up 0 bases and J gave up 1 base, with 10 bases separating them. The CDR3 runs to 15 residues. Germline CDR1 SGDLS, CDR2 YYNGEE. The CDR3 is CASSVVGSANTEAFF. CDR3 nucleotide sequence: TGTGCCAGCAGCGTAGTGGGCTCGGCGAACACTGAAGCTTTCTTT.

The chain joins TRBV5-6 to TRBJ2-2; D ambiguous. The CDR3 totals 12 residues. Germline V lookup: CDR1 SGHDT, CDR2 YYEEEE. V gave up 4 bases and J gave up 7 bases, with 8 bases separating them. The CDR3 DNA reads TGTGCCAGCAGCCCCGAGGACGGGGAGCTGTTTTTT. Its protein product is CASSPEDGELFF.

The chain recombines TRBV5-4 with TRBJ2-3, with 9 nucleotides matching TRBD2. The CDR3 sequence is 16 residues long. Trimming at V came to 3 bases and at J to 4 bases, leaving 9 bases not matched to a gene. Germline V gene data show CDR1 as SGHNT and CDR2 as YYREEE (reference sequence). Here the CDR3 DNA reads TGTGCCAGCAGCTCTGGACTAGCGCTGAGGGCAGATACGCAGTATTTT. Amino acids: CASSSGLALRADTQYF. Full variable domain (remainder filled in from reference TRBV5-4 and TRBJ2-3): ETGVTQSPTHLIKTRGQQVTLRCSSQSGHNTVSWYQQALGQGPQFIFQYYREEENGRGNFPPRFSGLQFPNYSSELNVNALELDDSALYLCASSSGLALRADTQYFGPGTRLTVL.

The V and J genes are TRBV18 and TRBJ1-1; 7 positions match TRBD1. Germline CDR1 KGHSH, CDR2 LQKENI. CDR3 length: 16 amino acids. V lost 2 bases and J lost 4; bases outside the gene matches: 10. The CDR3 DNA follows: TGTGCCAGCTCACCATTGGGGCCGGGACAGCCCACTGAAGCTTTCTTT. Amino acids: CASSPLGPGQPTEAFF.

The chain combines TRBV6-4 with TRBJ2-2, with D possibly TRBD1 on 6 matching bases. The CDR3 loop spans 15 amino acids. Deletions cut 3 bases from V and 2 bases from J, with 10 bases between. CDR1 is MRHNA and CDR2 is SNTAGT in the germline V gene. The CDR3 sequence: CASSEQGSNTGELFF. CDR3 bases: TGTGCCAGCAGTGAACAGGGATCAAACACCGGGGAGCTGTTTTTT.

V gene TRBV12-5 combines with J gene TRBJ1-2; possibly TRBD1 for D (6 bases). Germline V CDR1 and CDR2: LGHNT, FRNRAP. V lost 3 bases to trimming and J lost 2 bases, with 16 bases between them. The CDR3 loop spans 16 amino acids. CDR3 nucleotides: TGTGCTAGTGGTTTCCCGGCCAGGGGCCCCAACTATGGCTACACCTTC. Protein sequence: CASGFPARGPNYGYTF. The variable domain in full, completed from reference TRBV12-5 and TRBJ1-2, reads DARVTQTPRHKVTEMGQEVTMRCQPILGHNTVFWYRQTMMQGLELLAYFRNRAPLDDSGMPKDRFSAEMPDATLATLKIQPSEPRDSAVYFCASGFPARGPNYGYTFGSGTRLTVV.

The rearrangement links TRBV7-3 to TRBJ2-3, with 10 bases lining up with TRBD2. The CDR3 spans 17 residues. CDR1 SGHTA and CDR2 FQGTGA come from the germline V gene. Unmatched junction bases numbered 19, after V lost 11 bases and J lost 5 bases. CDR3 region: CARDPIAGGHEKDTQYF. The CDR3 nucleotides are TGTGCCCGCGACCCCATAGCGGGGGGCCACGAGAAAGATACGCAGTATTTT.

The chain links TRBV4-2 to TRBJ1-2; D gene ambiguous. V was trimmed by 0 bases and J by 5 bases, leaving 10 bases between them. This CDR3 has 14 residues. The germline gives CDR1 LGHNA, CDR2 YNFKEQ. Here the CDR3 reads CASSQEGILYGYTF. The CDR3 coding sequence is TGTGCCAGCAGCCAAGAGGGCATTCTGTATGGCTACACCTTC.

This chain links TRBV7-2 with TRBJ2-1; a possible D gene is TRBD2 (6 bases). The V end was cut by 4 bases, the J end by 4 bases, with 14 bases between. The germline gives CDR1 SGHTA, CDR2 FQGNSA. The CDR3 totals 15 residues. CDR3 bases: TGTGCCAGCAGCTCAACGGCGGGACTGTACAATGAGCAGTTCTTC. It translates to CASSSTAGLYNEQFF.

The chain links TRBV5-4 to TRBJ2-5; TRBD2 matches at 7 bases. V lost 1 base and J lost 9; bases outside the gene matches: 9. Per the germline V gene, CDR1 is SGHNT and CDR2 is YYREEE (reference sequence). The CDR3 runs to 14 residues. The CDR3 bases are TGTGCCAGCAGCTTGTACCTTCTGGGAGGGCCCCAGTACTTC. Encoded protein: CASSLYLLGGPQYF. Filled out from reference TRBV5-4 and TRBJ2-5, the complete variable domain reads ETGVTQSPTHLIKTRGQQVTLRCSSQSGHNTVSWYQQALGQGPQFIFQYYREEENGRGNFPPRFSGLQFPNYSSELNVNALELDDSALYLCASSLYLLGGPQYFGPGTRLLVL.

The chain is built from TRBV19 and TRBJ2-7; perhaps TRBD1 as D (5 bases). The germline V gene encodes CDR1 LNHDA and CDR2 SQIVND (reference sequence). The V gene lost 3 bases and the J gene lost 2 bases, with 11 bases spanning the gap. The CDR3 runs to 14 residues. As DNA, the CDR3 is TGTGCCAGTAGTATTCAGGACACGGCCTACGAGCAGTACTTC. Amino acid sequence: CASSIQDTAYEQYF.